The sample holds one count of the clone carrying this T cell receptor (beta chain). Its antigen is unidentified. The sample is drawn from a study of early T cells in non-severe SARS-CoV-2 infection. About the study: The chains were unpaired, and the sequenced material was bulk RNA from unsorted whole blood. Study findings and constraints: Reliance on VDJdb matching favored anti-spike CD8 responses; private and CD4 specificities were missed.

CDR3 size: 16 residues. The V and J ends lost 4 bases and 3 bases, in that order; junction bases with no gene match: 8. The germline V gene has CDR1 SGHDN and CDR2 FVKESK. Separate cDNA molecules each had unique molecular identifiers attached to them. TCRdb itself ran the 5' RACE reads through MiXCR, one entry per CDR3 protein. The table includes about 30,000 distinct CDR3 sequences, around 5.7% detected once. The clonotype comes from an adult who was a healthcare worker with PCR-confirmed SARS-CoV-2 infection or an uninfected control (not recorded which). V usage is TRBV14 and J usage is TRBJ2-3, with TRBD2 matching over 9 bases. Specimen: whole blood. For the CDR3, the DNA is TGTGCCAGCAGCCGGTCGGCGGGGGGGCTAACAGATACGCAGTATTTT. Translating gives CASSRSAGGLTDTQYF.